Following are 2 T cell receptor beta chains from one sample sequenced in a study of T cells in Graves' hyperthyroidism and ophthalmopathy. Researchers amplified the TCR beta CDR3 regions from RNA transcripts. Carried out on the TCR CDR3, a first-round RT-PCR used the HTBI primer set. Each CDR3 protein is one row after TCRdb ran MiXCR on the multiplex PCR reads. This repertoire shows more than 150,000 distinct CDR3 sequences, about 15% found once; its top ten account for 25% to 30%. The material sequenced was blood. These receptors were taken from a woman aged 45-65 years with Graves' hyperthyroidism.

Notes on this clonotype: Its ends do not fully match the called genes, so a read error is possible. The V call is TRBV24-1, the J call TRBJ2-7; D might be TRBD1 (6 bases). The CDR3 spans 14 residues. Germline lookup yields CDR1 KGHDR and CDR2 SFDVKD. Here the CDR3 reads CATSDNNRAGEQCF. Here the CDR3 DNA reads TGTGCCACCAGTGATAATAACAGGGCGGGCGAGCAGTGCTTC.

In this sample, this clonotype turned up many times. J is TRBJ2-5 and V is TRBV6-1; D not resolved. The V end lost 10 bases, the J end lost 5 bases, and 20 bases lay between the germline ends. CDR1 is MNHNS, CDR2 SASEGT, per germline. This CDR3 spans 14 amino acids. Here the CDR3 reads CATTSRFADETQYF. The CDR3 coding sequence is TGTGCCACCACCAGCAGATTCGCGGATGAGACCCAGTACTTC.